This TCR beta chain was identified in a study of T cell responses to AZD1222 COVID-19 vaccine. Regarding the study as a whole: Samples come after the peak T cell response, not at day 14. Within unmutated variant regions lay the reported targets of nearly half of spike-specific TCRs. Vaccination with two AZD1222 doses was followed by a rise in Spike-specific TCR breadth and depth.

In regard to this clone: What it binds is unknown.

Investigators merged groups given second doses at roughly 4 or roughly 12 weeks. The germline gives CDR1 SEHNR, CDR2 FQNEAQ (reference sequence). V trimming: 1 base; J trimming: 4 bases; junction bases outside the gene matches: 3. The CDR3 contains 14 residues. The repertoire was sequenced with immunoSEQ multiplex PCR; TCRdb's copy has only in-frame clones and lacks some. The table shows fewer than 150,000 clones, with roughly 93% occurring only once. The clonotype originates from an adult who received the AZD1222 COVID-19 vaccine. The J gene is TRBJ1-2, the V gene TRBV7-9, with 7 bases aligning to TRBD1. Source: peripheral blood, taken 28 days after the second AZD1222 dose. CDR3 sequence (DNA): TGTGCCAGCAGCTTAGTGGACAGGCTCTATGGCTACACCTTC. Translated, it gives CASSLVDRLYGYTF.